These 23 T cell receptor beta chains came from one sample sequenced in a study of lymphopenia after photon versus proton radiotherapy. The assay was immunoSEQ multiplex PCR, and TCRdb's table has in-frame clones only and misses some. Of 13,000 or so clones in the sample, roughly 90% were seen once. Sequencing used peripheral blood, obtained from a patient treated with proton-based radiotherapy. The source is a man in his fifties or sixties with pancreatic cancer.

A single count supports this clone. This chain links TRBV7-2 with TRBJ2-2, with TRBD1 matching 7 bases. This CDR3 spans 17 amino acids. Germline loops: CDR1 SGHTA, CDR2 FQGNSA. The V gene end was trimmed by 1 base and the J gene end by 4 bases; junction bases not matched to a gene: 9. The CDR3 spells CASSLVRRGPGTGELFF. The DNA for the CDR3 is TGTGCCAGCAGCTTAGTGCGTAGGGGGCCGGGCACCGGGGAGCTGTTTTTT.

CDR3 coding DNA: TGCGCCAGCAGCCAAGATCTGGCGGGACCGAACTACAATGAGCAGTTCTTC. Translated, it gives CASSQDLAGPNYNEQFF. The rearrangement joins TRBV4-3 to TRBJ2-1; possible D gene TRBD2, 6 bases. CDR3 size: 17 residues. The V gene lost 0 bases and the J gene lost 3 bases, with 15 bases spanning the gap. Germline loops: CDR1 LGHNA, CDR2 YSLEER.

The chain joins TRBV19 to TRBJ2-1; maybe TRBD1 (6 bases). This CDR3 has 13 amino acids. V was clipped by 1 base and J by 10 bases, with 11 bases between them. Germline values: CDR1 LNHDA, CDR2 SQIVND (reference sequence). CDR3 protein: CASSIGWGQEQFF. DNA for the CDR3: TGTGCCAGTAGTATAGGATGGGGACAAGAGCAGTTCTTC.

CDR3 nucleotide sequence: TGTGCCAGCAGGGGGGACCTCAAGGCCGGGGAGCTGTTTTTT. Its translation: CASRGDLKAGELFF. This chain joins TRBV6-1 and TRBJ2-2; D could derive from TRBD1 or TRBD2 (5 bases each). Germline assignment: CDR1 MNHNS and CDR2 SASEGT. The CDR3 is made up of 14 amino acids. V was shortened by 6 bases and J by 6 bases, with 14 bases between the two germline ends.

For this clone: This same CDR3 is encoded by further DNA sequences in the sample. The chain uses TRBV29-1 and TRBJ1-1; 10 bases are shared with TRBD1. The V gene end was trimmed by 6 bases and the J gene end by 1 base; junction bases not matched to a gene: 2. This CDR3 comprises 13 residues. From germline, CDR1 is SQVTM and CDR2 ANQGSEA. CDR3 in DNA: TGCAGCGTGCGGACAGGGGGGAACACTGAAGCTTTCTTT. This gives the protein CSVRTGGNTEAFF.

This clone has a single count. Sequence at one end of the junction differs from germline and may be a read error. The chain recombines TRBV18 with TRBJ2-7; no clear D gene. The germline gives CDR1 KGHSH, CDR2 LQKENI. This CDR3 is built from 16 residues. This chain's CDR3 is CASSPRSTQPSYEQYF. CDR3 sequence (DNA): TGTGCCAGCTCCCCACGTTCGACTCAACCTTCCTACGAGCAGTACTTC.

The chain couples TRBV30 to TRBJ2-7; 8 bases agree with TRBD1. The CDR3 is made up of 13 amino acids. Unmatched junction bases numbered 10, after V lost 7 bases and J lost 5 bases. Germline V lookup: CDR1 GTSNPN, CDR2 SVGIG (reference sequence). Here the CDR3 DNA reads TGTGCCTTTCAACGGACAGGGCGGGACGAGCAGTACTTC. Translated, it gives CAFQRTGRDEQYF.

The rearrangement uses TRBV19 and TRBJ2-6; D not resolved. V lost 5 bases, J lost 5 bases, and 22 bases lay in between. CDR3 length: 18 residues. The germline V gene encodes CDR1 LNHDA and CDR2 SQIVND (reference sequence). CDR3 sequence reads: CASSGLKKSQSRANVLTF. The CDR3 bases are TGTGCCAGTAGTGGATTAAAGAAATCACAAAGTCGGGCCAACGTCCTGACTTTC.

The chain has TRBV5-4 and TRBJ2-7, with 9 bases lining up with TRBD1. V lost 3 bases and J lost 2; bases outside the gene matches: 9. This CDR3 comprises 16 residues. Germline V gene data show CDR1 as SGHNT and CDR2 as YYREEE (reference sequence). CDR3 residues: CASSSTGGGFTYEQYF. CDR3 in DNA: TGTGCCAGCAGCTCAACAGGGGGCGGGTTTACCTACGAGCAGTACTTC.

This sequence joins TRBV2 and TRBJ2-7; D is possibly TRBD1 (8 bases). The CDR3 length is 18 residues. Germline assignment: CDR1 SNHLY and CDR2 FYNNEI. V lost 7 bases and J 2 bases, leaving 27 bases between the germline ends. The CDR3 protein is CASTIGQGIGGSAYEQYF. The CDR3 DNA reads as TGTGCCAGCACAATAGGACAGGGTATTGGCGGGAGCGCCTACGAGCAGTACTTC.

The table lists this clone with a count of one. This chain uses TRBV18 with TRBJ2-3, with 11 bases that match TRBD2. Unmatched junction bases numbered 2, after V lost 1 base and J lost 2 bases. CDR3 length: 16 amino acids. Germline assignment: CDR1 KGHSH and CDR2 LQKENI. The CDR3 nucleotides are TGTGCCAGCTCACCACGGACTAGCGGGTCCACAGATACGCAGTATTTT. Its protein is CASSPRTSGSTDTQYF.

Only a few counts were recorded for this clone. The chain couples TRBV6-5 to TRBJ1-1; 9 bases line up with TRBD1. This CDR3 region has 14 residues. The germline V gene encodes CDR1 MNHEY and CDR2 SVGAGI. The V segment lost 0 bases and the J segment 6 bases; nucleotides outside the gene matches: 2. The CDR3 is CASSYSGTGPEAFF. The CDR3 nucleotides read TGTGCCAGCAGTTACTCGGGGACAGGGCCTGAAGCTTTCTTT.

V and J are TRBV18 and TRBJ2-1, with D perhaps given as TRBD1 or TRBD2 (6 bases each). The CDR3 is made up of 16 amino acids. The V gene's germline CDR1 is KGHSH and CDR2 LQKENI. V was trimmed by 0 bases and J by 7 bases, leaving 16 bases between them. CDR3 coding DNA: TGTGCCAGCTCACCACCGGGCTTTCTAGGGGGGAATGAGCAGTTCTTC. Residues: CASSPPGFLGGNEQFF.

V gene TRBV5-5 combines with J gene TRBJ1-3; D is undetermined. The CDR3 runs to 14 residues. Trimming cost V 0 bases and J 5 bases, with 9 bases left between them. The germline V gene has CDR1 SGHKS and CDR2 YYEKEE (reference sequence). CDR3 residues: CASSLAVSRNTIYF. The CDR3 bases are TGTGCCAGCAGCTTGGCGGTCTCCAGAAACACCATATATTTT. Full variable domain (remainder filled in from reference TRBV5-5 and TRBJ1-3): DAGVTQSPTHLIKTRGQQVTLRCSPISGHKSVSWYQQVLGQGPQFIFQYYEKEERGRGNFPDRFSARQFPNYSSELNVNALLLGDSALYLCASSLAVSRNTIYFGEGSWLTVV.

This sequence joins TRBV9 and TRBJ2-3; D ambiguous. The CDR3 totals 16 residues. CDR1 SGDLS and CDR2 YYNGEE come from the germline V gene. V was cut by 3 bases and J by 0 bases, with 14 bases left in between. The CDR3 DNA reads TGTGCCAGCAGCGGAATAGGACCCTCTAGCACAGATACGCAGTATTTT. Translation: CASSGIGPSSTDTQYF. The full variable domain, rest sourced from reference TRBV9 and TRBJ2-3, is DSGVTQTPKHLITATGQRVTLRCSPRSGDLSVYWYQQSLDQGLQFLIQYYNGEERAKGNILERFSAQQFPDLHSELNLSSLELGDSALYFCASSGIGPSSTDTQYFGPGTRLTVL.

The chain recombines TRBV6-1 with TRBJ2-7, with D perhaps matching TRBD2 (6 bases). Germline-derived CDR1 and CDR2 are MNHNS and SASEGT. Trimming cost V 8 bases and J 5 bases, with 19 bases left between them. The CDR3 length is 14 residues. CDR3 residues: CASHAWDLGDEQYF. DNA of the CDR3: TGTGCCAGCCATGCCTGGGACTTAGGCGACGAGCAGTACTTC.

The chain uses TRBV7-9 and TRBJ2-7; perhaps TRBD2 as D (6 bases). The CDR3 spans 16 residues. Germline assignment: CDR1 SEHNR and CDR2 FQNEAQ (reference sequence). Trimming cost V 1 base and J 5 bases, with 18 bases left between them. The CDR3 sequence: CASSLVGDWSLDEQYF. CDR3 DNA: TGTGCCAGCAGCTTAGTGGGGGACTGGTCCCTCGACGAGCAGTACTTC.

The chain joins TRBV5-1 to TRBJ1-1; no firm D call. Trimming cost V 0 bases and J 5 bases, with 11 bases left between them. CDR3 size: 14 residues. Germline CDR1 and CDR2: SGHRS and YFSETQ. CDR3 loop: CASSLAGGETEAFF. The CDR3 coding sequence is TGCGCCAGCAGCTTGGCCGGTGGGGAGACTGAAGCTTTCTTT.

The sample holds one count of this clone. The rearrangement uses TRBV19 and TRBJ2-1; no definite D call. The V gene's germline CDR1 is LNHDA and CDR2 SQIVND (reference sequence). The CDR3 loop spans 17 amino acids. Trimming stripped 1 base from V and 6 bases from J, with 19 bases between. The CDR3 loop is CASSIGSGRPLLNEQFF. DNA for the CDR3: TGTGCCAGTAGTATAGGATCGGGTAGGCCCCTTCTCAATGAGCAGTTCTTC.

The CDR3 loop is CAGHDWGAGTDTQYF. CDR3 nucleotide sequence: TGTGCCGGACACGATTGGGGTGCCGGCACAGATACGCAGTATTTT. V and J are TRBV6-1 and TRBJ2-3, with D possibly matching TRBD1 (5 bases). V lost 11 bases, J lost 1 base, and 19 bases lay in between. This CDR3 comprises 15 residues. Germline V gene sequence: CDR1 MNHNS, CDR2 SASEGT.

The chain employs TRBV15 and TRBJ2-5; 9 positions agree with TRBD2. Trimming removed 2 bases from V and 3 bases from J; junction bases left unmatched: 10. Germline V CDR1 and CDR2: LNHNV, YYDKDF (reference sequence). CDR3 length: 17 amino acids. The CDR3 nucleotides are TGTGCCACCAGCAGAAAGGCGGTAGCGGGAGTTAAAGAGACCCAGTACTTC. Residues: CATSRKAVAGVKETQYF.

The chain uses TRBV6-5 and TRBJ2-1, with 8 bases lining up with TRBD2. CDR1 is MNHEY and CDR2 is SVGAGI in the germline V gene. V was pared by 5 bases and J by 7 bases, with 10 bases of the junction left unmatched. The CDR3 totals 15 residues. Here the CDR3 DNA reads TGTGCCAGCAGTACGGGACTCGGGAGGGTAAATGAGCAGTTCTTC. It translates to CASSTGLGRVNEQFF.

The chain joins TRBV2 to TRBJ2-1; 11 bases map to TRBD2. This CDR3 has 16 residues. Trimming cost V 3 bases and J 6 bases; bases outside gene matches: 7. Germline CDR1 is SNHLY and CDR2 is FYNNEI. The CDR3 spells CASSDIAGGHGNEQFF. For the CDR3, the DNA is TGTGCCAGCAGTGACATAGCGGGAGGGCATGGCAATGAGCAGTTCTTC.